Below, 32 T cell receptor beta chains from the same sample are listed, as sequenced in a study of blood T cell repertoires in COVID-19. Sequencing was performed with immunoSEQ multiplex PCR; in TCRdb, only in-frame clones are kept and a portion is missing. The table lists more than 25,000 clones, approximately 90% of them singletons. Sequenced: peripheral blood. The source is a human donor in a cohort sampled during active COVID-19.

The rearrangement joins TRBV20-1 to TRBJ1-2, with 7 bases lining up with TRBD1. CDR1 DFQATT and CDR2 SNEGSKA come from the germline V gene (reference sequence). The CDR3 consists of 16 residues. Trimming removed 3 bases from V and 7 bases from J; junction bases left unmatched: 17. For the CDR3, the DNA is TGCAGTGCTAGTAGTTTTTTCGACAGGGAGTCGAGTGGCTACACCTTC. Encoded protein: CSASSFFDRESSGYTF.

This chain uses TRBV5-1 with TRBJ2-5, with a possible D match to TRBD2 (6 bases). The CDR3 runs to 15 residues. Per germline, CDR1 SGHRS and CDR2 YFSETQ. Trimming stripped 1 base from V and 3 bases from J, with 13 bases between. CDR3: CASSLSAGRKETQYF. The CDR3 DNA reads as TGCGCCAGCAGCTTGAGTGCGGGAAGAAAAGAGACCCAGTACTTC.

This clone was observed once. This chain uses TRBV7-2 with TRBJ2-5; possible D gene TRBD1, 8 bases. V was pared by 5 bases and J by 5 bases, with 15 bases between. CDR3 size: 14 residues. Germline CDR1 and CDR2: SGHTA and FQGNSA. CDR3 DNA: TGTGCCAGCAGCCCCGGACAGGGAGGGGAGACCCAGTACTTC. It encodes CASSPGQGGETQYF.

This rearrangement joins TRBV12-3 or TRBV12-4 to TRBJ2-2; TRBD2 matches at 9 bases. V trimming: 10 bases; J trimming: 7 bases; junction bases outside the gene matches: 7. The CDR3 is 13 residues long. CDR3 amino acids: CATRSGRIGELFF. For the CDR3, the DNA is TGTGCCACCCGGAGCGGGAGGATCGGGGAGCTGTTTTTT.

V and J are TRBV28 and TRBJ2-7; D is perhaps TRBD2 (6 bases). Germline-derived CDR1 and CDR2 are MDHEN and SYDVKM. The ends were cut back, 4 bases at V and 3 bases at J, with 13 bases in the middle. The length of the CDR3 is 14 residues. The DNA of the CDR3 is TGTGCCAGCAGTTCCCTTCCGGGAGTCTACGAGCAGTACTTC. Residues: CASSSLPGVYEQYF.

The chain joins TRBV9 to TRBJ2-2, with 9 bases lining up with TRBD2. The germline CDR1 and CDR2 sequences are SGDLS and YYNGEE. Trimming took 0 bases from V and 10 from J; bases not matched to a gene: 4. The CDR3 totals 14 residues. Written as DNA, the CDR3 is TGTGCCAGCAGCGTAGTAGCGGGGGCGGAGGAGCTGTTTTTT. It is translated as CASSVVAGAEELFF. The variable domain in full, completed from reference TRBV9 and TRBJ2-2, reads DSGVTQTPKHLITATGQRVTLRCSPRSGDLSVYWYQQSLDQGLQFLIQYYNGEERAKGNILERFSAQQFPDLHSELNLSSLELGDSALYFCASSVVAGAEELFFGEGSRLTVL.

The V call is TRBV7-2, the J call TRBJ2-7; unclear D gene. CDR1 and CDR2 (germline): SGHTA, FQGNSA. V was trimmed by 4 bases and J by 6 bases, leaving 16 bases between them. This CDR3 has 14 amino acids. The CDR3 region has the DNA TGTGCCAGCAGCTCCTACCCAGGTTTAAGCGAGCAGTACTTC. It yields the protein CASSSYPGLSEQYF.

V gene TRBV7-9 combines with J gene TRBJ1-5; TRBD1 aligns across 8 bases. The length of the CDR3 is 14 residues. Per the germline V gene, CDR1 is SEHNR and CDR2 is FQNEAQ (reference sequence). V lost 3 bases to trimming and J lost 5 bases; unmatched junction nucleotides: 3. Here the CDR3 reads CASSLTGDYQPQHF. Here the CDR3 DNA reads TGTGCCAGCAGCTTGACAGGGGATTATCAGCCCCAGCATTTT.

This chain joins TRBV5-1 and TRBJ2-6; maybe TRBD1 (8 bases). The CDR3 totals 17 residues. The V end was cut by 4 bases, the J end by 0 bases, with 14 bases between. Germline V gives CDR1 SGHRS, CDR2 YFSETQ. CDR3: CASSSGTGRSGANVLTF. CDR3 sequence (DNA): TGCGCCAGCAGCAGCGGGACAGGCCGCTCTGGGGCCAACGTCCTGACTTTC.

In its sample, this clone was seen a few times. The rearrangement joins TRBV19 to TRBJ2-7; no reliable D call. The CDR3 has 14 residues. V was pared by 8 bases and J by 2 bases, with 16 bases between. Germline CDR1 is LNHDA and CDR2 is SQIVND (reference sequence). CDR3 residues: CASAKWQSPYEQYF. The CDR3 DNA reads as TGTGCCAGTGCCAAGTGGCAAAGTCCCTACGAGCAGTACTTC.

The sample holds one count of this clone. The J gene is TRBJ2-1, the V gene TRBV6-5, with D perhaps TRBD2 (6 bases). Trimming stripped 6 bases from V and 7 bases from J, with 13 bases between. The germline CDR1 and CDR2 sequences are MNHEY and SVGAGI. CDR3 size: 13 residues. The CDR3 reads CASSRGRSNEQFF. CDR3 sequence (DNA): TGTGCCAGCAGCCGGGGGAGGTCTAATGAGCAGTTCTTC.

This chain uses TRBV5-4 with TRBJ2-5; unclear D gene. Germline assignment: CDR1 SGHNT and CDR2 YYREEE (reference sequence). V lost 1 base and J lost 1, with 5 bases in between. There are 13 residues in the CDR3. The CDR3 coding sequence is TGTGCCAGCAGCTTGACAGTCCAAGAGACCCAGTACTTC. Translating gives CASSLTVQETQYF.

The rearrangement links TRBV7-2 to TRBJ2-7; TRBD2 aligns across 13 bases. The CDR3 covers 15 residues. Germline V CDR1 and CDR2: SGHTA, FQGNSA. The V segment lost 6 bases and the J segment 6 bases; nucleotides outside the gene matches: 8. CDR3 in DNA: TGTGCCAGCAGTAGACTAGCGGGGGGCAAGGCCGAGCAGTACTTC. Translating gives CASSRLAGGKAEQYF.

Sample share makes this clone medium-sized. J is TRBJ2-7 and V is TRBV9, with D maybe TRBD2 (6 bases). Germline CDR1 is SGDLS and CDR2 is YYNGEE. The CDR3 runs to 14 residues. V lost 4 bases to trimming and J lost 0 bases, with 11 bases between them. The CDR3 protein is CASSPSGFSYEQYF. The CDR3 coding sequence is TGTGCCAGCAGCCCCAGCGGGTTCTCCTACGAGCAGTACTTC.

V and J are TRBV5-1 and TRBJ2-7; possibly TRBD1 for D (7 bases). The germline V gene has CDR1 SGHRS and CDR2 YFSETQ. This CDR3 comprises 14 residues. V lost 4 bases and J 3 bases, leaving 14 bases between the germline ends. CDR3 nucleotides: TGCGCCAGCAGCCTTCAGGGGGACTTCTACGAGCAGTACTTC. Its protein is CASSLQGDFYEQYF.

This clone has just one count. CDR3 coding DNA: TGTGCTAGTGGTTTTCACACGGGACTAGCGGGAGTCTACAATGAGCAGTTCTTC. Its protein product is CASGFHTGLAGVYNEQFF. This sequence joins TRBV12-5 and TRBJ2-1, with 14 bases that match TRBD2. CDR3 length: 18 amino acids. CDR1 and CDR2 from the germline V gene are LGHNT and FRNRAP. V was clipped by 3 bases and J by 3 bases; unmatched bases: 7.

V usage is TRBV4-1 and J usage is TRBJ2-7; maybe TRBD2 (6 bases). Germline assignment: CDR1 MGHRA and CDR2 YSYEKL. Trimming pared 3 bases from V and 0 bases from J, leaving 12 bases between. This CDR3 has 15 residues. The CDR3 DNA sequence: TGCGCCAGCAGCCAGACGGGACTCGTCTCCTACGAGCAGTACTTC. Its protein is CASSQTGLVSYEQYF.

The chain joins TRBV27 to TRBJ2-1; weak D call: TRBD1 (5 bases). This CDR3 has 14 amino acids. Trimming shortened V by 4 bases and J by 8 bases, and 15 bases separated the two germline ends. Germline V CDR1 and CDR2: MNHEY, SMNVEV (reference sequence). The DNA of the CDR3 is TGTGCCAGCAGTTGGCCAGGGAAAGGGTATGAGCAGTTCTTC. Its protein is CASSWPGKGYEQFF.

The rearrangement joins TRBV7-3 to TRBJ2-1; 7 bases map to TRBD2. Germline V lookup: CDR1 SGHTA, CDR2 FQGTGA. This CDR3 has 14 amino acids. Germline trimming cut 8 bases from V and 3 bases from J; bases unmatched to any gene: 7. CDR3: CASRPSGGYNEQFF. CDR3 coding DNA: TGTGCCAGCCGCCCCTCGGGGGGCTACAATGAGCAGTTCTTC. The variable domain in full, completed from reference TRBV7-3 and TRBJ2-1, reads GAGVSQTPSNKVTEKGKYVELRCDPISGHTALYWYRQSLGQGPEFLIYFQGTGAADDSGLPNDRFFAVRPEGSVSTLKIQRTERGDSAVYLCASRPSGGYNEQFFGPGTRLTVL.

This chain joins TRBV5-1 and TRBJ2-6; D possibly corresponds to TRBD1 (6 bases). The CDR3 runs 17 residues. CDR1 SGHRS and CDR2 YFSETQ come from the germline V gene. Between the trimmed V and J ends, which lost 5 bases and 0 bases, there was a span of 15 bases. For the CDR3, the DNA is TGCGCCAGCAGAACTGACAGGTGGGGCTCTGGGGCCAACGTCCTGACTTTC. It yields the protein CASRTDRWGSGANVLTF. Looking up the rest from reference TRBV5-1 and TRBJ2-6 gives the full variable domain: KAGVTQTPRYLIKTRGQQVTLSCSPISGHRSVSWYQQTPGQGLQFLFEYFSETQRNKGNFPGRFSGRQFSNSRSEMNVSTLELGDSALYLCASRTDRWGSGANVLTFGAGSRLTVL.

The CDR3 DNA sequence: TGTGCCAGCACTTTGGACAGGGATCAGACCCAGTACTTC. Its protein product is CASTLDRDQTQYF. The chain carries TRBV6-5 and TRBJ2-5, with TRBD1 matching 8 bases. The V gene's germline CDR1 is MNHEY and CDR2 SVGAGI. This CDR3 is 13 amino acids long. The ends lost 7 bases at V and 6 bases at J; junction bases unmatched: 7.

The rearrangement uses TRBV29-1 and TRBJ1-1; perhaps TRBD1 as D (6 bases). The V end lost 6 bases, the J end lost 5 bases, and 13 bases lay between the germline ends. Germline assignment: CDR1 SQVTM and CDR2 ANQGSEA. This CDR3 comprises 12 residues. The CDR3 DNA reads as TGCAGCGTGTCCGAGGGGGGGACTGAAGCTTTCTTT. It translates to CSVSEGGTEAFF.

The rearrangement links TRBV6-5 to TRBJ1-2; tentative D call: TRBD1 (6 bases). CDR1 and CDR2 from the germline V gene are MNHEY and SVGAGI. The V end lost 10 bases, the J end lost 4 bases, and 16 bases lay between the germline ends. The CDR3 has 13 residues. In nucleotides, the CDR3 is TGTGCCACCCCCGGACAGACCTTCTATGGCTACACCTTC. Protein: CATPGQTFYGYTF.

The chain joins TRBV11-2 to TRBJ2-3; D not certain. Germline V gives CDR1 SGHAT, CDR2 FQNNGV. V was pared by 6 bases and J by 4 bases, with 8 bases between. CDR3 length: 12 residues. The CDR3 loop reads CASRSSPDTQYF. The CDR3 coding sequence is TGTGCCAGCAGATCCTCCCCAGATACGCAGTATTTT.

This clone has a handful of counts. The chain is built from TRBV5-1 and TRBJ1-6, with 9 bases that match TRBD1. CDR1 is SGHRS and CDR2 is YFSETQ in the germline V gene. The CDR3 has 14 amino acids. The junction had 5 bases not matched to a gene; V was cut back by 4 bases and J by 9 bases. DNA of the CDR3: TGCGCCAGCAGCCGGACAGGGGAGAGTTCACCCCTCCACTTT. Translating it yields CASSRTGESSPLHF. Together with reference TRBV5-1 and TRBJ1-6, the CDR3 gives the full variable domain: KAGVTQTPRYLIKTRGQQVTLSCSPISGHRSVSWYQQTPGQGLQFLFEYFSETQRNKGNFPGRFSGRQFSNSRSEMNVSTLELGDSALYLCASSRTGESSPLHFGNGTRLTVT.

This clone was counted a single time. Here the CDR3 reads CSAGGENSYNSPLHF. The DNA for the CDR3 is TGCAGTGCTGGTGGAGAGAACTCCTATAATTCACCCCTCCACTTT. The genes are TRBV20-1 and TRBJ1-6, with unresolved D. Trimming shortened V by 5 bases and J by 0 bases, and 11 bases separated the two germline ends. The V gene's germline CDR1 is DFQATT and CDR2 SNEGSKA (reference sequence). This CDR3 is 15 amino acids long.

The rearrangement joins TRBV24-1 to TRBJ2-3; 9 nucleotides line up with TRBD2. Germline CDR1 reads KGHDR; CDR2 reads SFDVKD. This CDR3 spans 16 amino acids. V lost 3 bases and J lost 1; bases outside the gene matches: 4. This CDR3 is CATSDLVAGGTDTQYF. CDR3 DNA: TGTGCCACCAGTGATCTCGTAGCGGGAGGCACAGATACGCAGTATTTT.

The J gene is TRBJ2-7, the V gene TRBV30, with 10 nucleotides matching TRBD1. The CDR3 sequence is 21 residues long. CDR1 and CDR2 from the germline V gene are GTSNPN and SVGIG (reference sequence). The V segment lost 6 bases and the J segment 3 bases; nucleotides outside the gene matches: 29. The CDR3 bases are TGTGCCTGCAGCCCGGGACAGGGGATTGGGTACGTGAGACCGACGGGCTACGAGCAGTACTTC. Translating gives CACSPGQGIGYVRPTGYEQYF.

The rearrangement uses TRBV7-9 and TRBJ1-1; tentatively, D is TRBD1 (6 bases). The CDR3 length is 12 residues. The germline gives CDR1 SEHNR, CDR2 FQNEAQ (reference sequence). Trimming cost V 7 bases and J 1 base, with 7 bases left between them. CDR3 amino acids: CASKGGNTEAFF. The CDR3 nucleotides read TGTGCCAGCAAAGGGGGGAACACTGAAGCTTTCTTT.

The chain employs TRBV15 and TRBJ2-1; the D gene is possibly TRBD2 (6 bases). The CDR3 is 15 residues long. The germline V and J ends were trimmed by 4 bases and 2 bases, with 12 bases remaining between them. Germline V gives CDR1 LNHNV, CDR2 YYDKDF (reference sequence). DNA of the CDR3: TGTGCCACCAGCATTGCGGGATTACCCTACAATGAGCAGTTCTTC. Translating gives CATSIAGLPYNEQFF.

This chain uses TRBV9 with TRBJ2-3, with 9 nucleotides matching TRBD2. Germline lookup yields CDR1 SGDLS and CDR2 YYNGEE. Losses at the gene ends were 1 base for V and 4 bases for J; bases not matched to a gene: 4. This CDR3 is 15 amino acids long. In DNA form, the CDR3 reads TGTGCCAGCAGCGTACTGCGGGGGGGCGCAGATACGCAGTATTTT. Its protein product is CASSVLRGGADTQYF.

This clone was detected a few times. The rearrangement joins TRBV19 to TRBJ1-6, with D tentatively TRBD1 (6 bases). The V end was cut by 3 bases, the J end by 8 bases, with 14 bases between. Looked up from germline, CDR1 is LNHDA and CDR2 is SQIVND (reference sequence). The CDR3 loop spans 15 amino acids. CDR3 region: CASSMNRASDSPLHF. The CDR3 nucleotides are TGTGCCAGTAGTATGAACAGGGCTTCGGATTCACCCCTCCACTTT.